This T cell receptor beta chain originates from a study of cytomegalovirus exposure and HLA in healthy donors. Study results and limitations: CMV serostatus was the sole immune exposure information available. Accounts indicate the classifier identified cytomegalovirus status with strong specificity and sensitivity. TCR beta chain V- and J-gene trimming was linked, in a later analysis, to a missense variant in DCLRE1C.

PCR employed 60 Vbeta and 13 Jbeta primers. The assay was immunoSEQ multiplex PCR, and TCRdb's table has in-frame clones only and misses some. The sample lists 35,000 to 50,000 clones, approximately 52% occurring once. Comment on this clone: Its antigen is unknown.

V was clipped by 0 bases and J by 2 bases, with 11 bases between them. Germline CDR1 reads SGHDN; CDR2 reads FVKESK. The CDR3 runs to 16 residues. The sequenced sample consisted of PBMCs. The clonotype comes from a human donor in good health. V usage is TRBV14 and J usage is TRBJ1-3; no firm D call. The CDR3, as DNA: TGTGCCAGCAGCCAAGATCTGGGAGTAGCTGGAAACACCATATATTTT. This gives the protein CASSQDLGVAGNTIYF.